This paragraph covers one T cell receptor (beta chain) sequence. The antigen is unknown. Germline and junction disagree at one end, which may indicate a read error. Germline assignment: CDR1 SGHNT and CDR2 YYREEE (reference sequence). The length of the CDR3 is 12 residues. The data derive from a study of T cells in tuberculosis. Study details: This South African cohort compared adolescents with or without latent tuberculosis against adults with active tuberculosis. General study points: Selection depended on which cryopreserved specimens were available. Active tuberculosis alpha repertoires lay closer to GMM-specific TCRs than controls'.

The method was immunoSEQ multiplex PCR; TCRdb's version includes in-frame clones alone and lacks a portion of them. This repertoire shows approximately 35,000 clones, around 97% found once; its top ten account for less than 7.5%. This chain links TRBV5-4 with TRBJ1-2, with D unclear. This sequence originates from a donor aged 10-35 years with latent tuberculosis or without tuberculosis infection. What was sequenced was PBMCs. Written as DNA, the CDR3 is TGTGCCAGTAGCTTACTGGGGAGTGGCTACACCTTC. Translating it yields CASSLLGSGYTF.